The sequence of this T cell receptor (beta chain) was determined in a study of T cell repertoires in ileal Crohn's disease. Study-wide points: Mucosal expansions were suggested to be mainly CD8 T cells. Clonal expansions were more frequent in active smokers than non-smokers at surgery.

Points on this clone: Its antigen is as yet unknown.

The protocol was immunoSEQ multiplex PCR, while the TCRdb copy is restricted to in-frame clones and leaves out a portion. Of 30,000 to 35,000 clones listed, 80% are singletons. Germline CDR1 and CDR2: SGHDN and FVKESK. Trimming cost V 1 base and J 0 bases; bases outside gene matches: 7. This CDR3 spans 17 amino acids. Eligibility required adulthood, ileal or ileocolonic Crohn's disease and indicated ileocolonic resection. The chain carries TRBV14 and TRBJ2-7; 9 positions agree with TRBD2. This clonotype was obtained from an adult with Crohn's disease. Material: ileal tissue. The CDR3 sequence: CASSQGGGGPSSYEQYF. DNA of the CDR3: TGTGCCAGCAGCCAAGGCGGGGGGGGGCCGAGCTCCTACGAGCAGTACTTC.